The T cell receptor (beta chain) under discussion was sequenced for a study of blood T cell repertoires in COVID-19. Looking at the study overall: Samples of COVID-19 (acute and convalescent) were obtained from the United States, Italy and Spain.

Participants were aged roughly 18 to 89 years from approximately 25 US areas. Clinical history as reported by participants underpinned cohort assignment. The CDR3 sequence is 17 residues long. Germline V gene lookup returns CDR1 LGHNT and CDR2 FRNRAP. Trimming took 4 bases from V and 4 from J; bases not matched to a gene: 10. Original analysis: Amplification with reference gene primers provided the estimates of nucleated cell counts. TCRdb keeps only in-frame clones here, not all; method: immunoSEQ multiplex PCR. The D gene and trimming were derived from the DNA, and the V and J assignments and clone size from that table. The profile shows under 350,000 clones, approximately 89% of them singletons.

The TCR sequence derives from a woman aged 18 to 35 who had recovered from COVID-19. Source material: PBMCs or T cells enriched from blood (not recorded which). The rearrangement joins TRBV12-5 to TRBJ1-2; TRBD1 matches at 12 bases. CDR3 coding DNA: TGTGCTAGTGGTTCCGGGACAGGGGGCAAAGGGCCCTATGGCTACACCTTC. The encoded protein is CASGSGTGGKGPYGYTF. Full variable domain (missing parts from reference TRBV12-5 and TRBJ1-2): DARVTQTPRHKVTEMGQEVTMRCQPILGHNTVFWYRQTMMQGLELLAYFRNRAPLDDSGMPKDRFSAEMPDATLATLKIQPSEPRDSAVYFCASGSGTGGKGPYGYTFGSGTRLTVV.